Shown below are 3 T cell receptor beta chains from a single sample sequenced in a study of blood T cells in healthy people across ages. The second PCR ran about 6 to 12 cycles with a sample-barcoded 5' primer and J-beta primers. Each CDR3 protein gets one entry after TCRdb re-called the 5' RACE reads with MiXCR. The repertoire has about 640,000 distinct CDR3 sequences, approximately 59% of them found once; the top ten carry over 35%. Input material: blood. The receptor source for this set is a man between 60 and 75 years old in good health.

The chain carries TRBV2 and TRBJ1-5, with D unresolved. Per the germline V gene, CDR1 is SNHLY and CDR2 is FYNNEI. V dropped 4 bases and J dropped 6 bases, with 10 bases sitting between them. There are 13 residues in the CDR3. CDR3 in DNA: TGTGCCAGCAGTGGCGAGGTATCTCAGCCCCAGCATTTT. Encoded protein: CASSGEVSQPQHF.

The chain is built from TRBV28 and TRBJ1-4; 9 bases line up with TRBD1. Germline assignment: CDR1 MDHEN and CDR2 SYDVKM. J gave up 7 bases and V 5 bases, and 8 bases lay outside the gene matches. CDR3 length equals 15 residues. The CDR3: CASSLLDRGGEKLFF. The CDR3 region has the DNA TGTGCCAGCAGTCTCCTGGACAGGGGCGGTGAAAAACTGTTTTTT.

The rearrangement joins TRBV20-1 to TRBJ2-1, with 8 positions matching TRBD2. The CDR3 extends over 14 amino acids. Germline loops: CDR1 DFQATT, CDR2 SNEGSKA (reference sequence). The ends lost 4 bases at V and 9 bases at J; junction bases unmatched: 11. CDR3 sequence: CSANSGVGTIEQFF. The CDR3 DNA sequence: TGCAGTGCTAATAGCGGGGTGGGAACAATTGAGCAGTTCTTC.